This T cell receptor (beta chain) stems from a study of blood T cell repertoires in COVID-19. Looking at the study overall: Sample material is recorded as cDNA or gDNA derived from T cells, B-cell-depleted T cells, or PBMCs.

The germline V gene encodes CDR1 GTSNPN and CDR2 SVGIG (reference sequence). The CDR3 spans 12 residues. The V and J ends lost 0 bases and 2 bases respectively, with 4 bases between them. As handled by the study authors: Estimation of nucleated cell counts was performed using reference gene primer amplification. Using immunoSEQ multiplex PCR, the repertoire was profiled, and TCRdb retains in-frame clones only, with some absent. V and J calls and clone size are as listed in that table; D and trimming were resolved from the DNA. Of 300,000 to 450,000 clones listed, over 85% are singletons. Sequenced sample: peripheral blood. The V and J genes are TRBV30 and TRBJ1-2; the D is unclear. This clonotype was obtained from a woman aged 55-70 years with COVID-19, enrolled during active disease. This chain's CDR3 is CAWSVLNYGYTF. CDR3 nucleotide sequence: TGTGCCTGGAGTGTACTCAACTATGGCTACACCTTC.